This entry describes one T cell receptor (beta chain). The target antigen is unknown. Sequencing used immunoSEQ multiplex PCR; TCRdb keeps in-frame clones, though not all of them. There are 1.5 million to 2.5 million clones in the sample; 85% to 95% occur only once, and approximately 1.2% lies in the top ten. Naive CD8 populations comprised CD45RO-negative cells positively selected for CCR7, excluding terminally differentiated effector memory CD45RA+ cells. Trimming at V came to 5 bases and at J to 3 bases, leaving 5 bases not matched to a gene. Germline V gene sequence: CDR1 SGHTA, CDR2 FQGTGA. The CDR3 length is 14 residues. The record originates from a study of shared clonotypes between healthy human individuals. Study-wide results and caveats: Limitation of the genetic and exposure-history diversity represented came from the few donors.

V usage is TRBV7-3 and J usage is TRBJ2-3; 7 nucleotides align to TRBD1. The TCR originated in a man between 18 and 29 years old in good health. Sequenced material: naive CD8+ T cells sorted from blood. CDR3 sequence: CASSPRQGTDTQYF. As DNA, the CDR3 is TGTGCCAGCAGCCCGCGACAGGGAACAGATACGCAGTATTTT. The complete variable domain, with remaining parts taken from reference TRBV7-3 and TRBJ2-3, reads GAGVSQTPSNKVTEKGKYVELRCDPISGHTALYWYRQSLGQGPEFLIYFQGTGAADDSGLPNDRFFAVRPEGSVSTLKIQRTERGDSAVYLCASSPRQGTDTQYFGPGTRLTVL.